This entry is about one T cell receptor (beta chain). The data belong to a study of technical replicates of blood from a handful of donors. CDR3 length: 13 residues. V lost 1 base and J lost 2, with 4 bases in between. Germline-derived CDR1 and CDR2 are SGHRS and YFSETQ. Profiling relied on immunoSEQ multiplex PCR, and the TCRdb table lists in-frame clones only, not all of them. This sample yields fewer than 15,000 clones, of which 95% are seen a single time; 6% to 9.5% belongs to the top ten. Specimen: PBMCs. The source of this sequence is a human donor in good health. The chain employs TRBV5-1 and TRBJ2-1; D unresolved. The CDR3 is CASSLSAYNEQFF. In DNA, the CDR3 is TGCGCCAGCAGCTTGTCGGCCTACAATGAGCAGTTCTTC.